The entry below describes one TCR beta chain. The data were obtained in a study of Tregs in tolerant kidney transplant recipients. Sequencing was performed with immunoSEQ multiplex PCR; in TCRdb, only in-frame clones are kept and a portion is missing. The data hold some 62,000 clones, with 95% to 98% observed a single time. Germline CDR1 reads SGHTA; CDR2 reads FQGNSA. V was trimmed by 5 bases and J by 5 bases, leaving 12 bases between them. The CDR3 has 13 residues. The TCR comes from a human donor who received a combined kidney and bone marrow transplant. The starting material was Tregs from blood, obtained before the transplant. The V and J genes are TRBV7-2 and TRBJ1-2; D gene ambiguous. CDR3 protein: CASSVPGTYGYTF. The DNA for the CDR3 is TGTGCCAGCAGCGTACCGGGAACATATGGCTACACCTTC. Variable domain in full (rest from reference TRBV7-2 and TRBJ1-2): GAGVSQSPSNKVTEKGKDVELRCDPISGHTALYWYRQSLGQGLEFLIYFQGNSAPDKSGLPSDRFSAERTGGSVSTLTIQRTQQEDSAVYLCASSVPGTYGYTFGSGTRLTVV.